Listed below are T cell receptor beta chains from one sample, sequenced in a study of CD8+ T cells in alopecia areata. Assay: immunoSEQ multiplex PCR; the TCRdb copy retains only in-frame clones and omits some. Of approximately 180,000 clones listed, 50% to 75% are singletons. The source material was CD4+ T cells sorted from blood, sampled at week 0. These receptors were taken from a human donor with alopecia areata. Each CDR3 is given with its conserved first and last residue. A D gene is named only where the DNA matches it firmly. Some rows mark clone size as missing; the rest say once, few, many or name a class of expanded clone.

V gene	clone size	D gene	J gene	CDR3 protein	CDR3 DNA
TRBV9	.	.	TRBJ2-6	CASSSPPGVGANVLTF	TGTGCCAGCAGCAGCCCCCCCGGGGTAGGGGCCAACGTCCTGACTTTC
TRBV4-2	.	.	TRBJ2-2	CASNQPGTNTGELFF	TGTGCCAGCAACCAGCCAGGGACGAACACCGGGGAGCTGTTTTTT
TRBV7-9	.	TRBD2	TRBJ2-2	CASSTTSAMNTGELFF	TGTGCCAGCAGCACCACTAGCGCGATGAACACCGGGGAGCTGTTTTTT
TRBV19	.	TRBD1	TRBJ1-5	CASSMGSGQGVTQPQHF	TGTGCCAGTAGCATGGGGTCGGGACAGGGGGTCACTCAGCCCCAGCATTTT
TRBV6-1	.	TRBD1	TRBJ2-7	CASRDRTGDSYEQYF	TGTGCCAGCAGAGATCGGACAGGGGACTCCTACGAGCAGTACTTC
TRBV5-1	.	.	TRBJ2-3	CASSPTGEAQYF	TGCGCCAGCAGCCCGACGGGGGAAGCGCAGTATTTT
TRBV29-1	few	.	TRBJ2-5	CSVEDFQTQYF	TGCAGCGTTGAAGATTTCCAGACCCAGTACTTC
TRBV5-1	.	TRBD2	TRBJ2-3	CASTLNSGGAQDTQYF	TGCGCCAGCACCCTGAATAGCGGGGGGGCCCAAGATACGCAGTATTTT
TRBV29-1	few	.	TRBJ2-3	CSVRGRGTDTQYF	TGCAGCGTCAGGGGTCGTGGCACAGATACGCAGTATTTT
TRBV7-9	.	.	TRBJ1-1	CASSLSGAGNTEAFF	TGTGCCAGCAGCTTATCGGGGGCCGGGAACACTGAAGCTTTCTTT
TRBV29-1	.	.	TRBJ1-1	CSVVRHKNTEAFF	TGCAGCGTTGTTCGGCACAAGAACACTGAAGCTTTCTTT
TRBV29-1	few	.	TRBJ2-7	CSVTRGTASYEQYF	TGCAGCGTGACGAGGGGGACGGCGTCCTACGAGCAGTACTTC
TRBV30	.	.	TRBJ1-2	CACGSSDSGVSSYYGYTF	TGTGCCTGTGGGTCCTCAGACTCAGGAGTAAGTTCATACTATGGCTACACCTTC
TRBV7-9	few	.	TRBJ1-1	CASSPPELMNTEAFF	TGTGCCAGCAGCCCCCCAGAGCTAATGAACACTGAAGCTTTCTTT
TRBV4-1	.	.	TRBJ2-2	CASSQEIHTGELFF	TGCGCCAGCAGCCAAGAGATCCACACCGGGGAGCTGTTTTTT
TRBV29-1	.	.	TRBJ1-1	CSVEYRARNTEAFF	TGCAGCGTTGAATACAGGGCCAGGAACACTGAAGCTTTCTTT
TRBV2	.	.	TRBJ1-5	CASSERRTGNQPQHF	TGTGCCAGCAGTGAAAGGCGGACGGGAAATCAGCCCCAGCATTTT
TRBV6-1	.	TRBD2	TRBJ2-1	CASSGSRTSGGVSEQFF	TGTGCCAGCAGTGGTTCTCGGACTAGCGGGGGGGTCAGTGAGCAGTTCTTC
TRBV29-1	few	TRBD1	TRBJ2-5	CSVAGQGGETQYF	TGCAGCGTCGCAGGACAGGGGGGCGAGACCCAGTACTTC
TRBV15	once	.	TRBJ2-7	CATSRDKSYEQYF	TGTGCCACCAGCAGGGACAAATCCTACGAGCAGTACTTC
TRBV6-6	.	.	TRBJ2-6	CASSELTGANVLTF	TGTGCCAGCAGCGAACTAACCGGGGCCAACGTCCTGACTTTC
TRBV5-1	few	.	TRBJ2-5	CASSLQGLQETQYF	TGCGCCAGCAGCCTACAGGGATTACAAGAGACCCAGTACTTC
TRBV15	.	TRBD1	TRBJ1-4	CATRTDRGPRDEKLFF	TGTGCCACCAGGACCGACAGGGGGCCGAGGGATGAAAAACTGTTTTTT
TRBV6-5	.	TRBD1	TRBJ2-2	CASSPGTANTGELFF	TGTGCCAGCAGTCCCGGGACAGCGAACACCGGGGAGCTGTTTTTT
TRBV15	.	.	TRBJ1-5	CATSSPSVGVLNQPQHF	TGTGCCACCAGCAGCCCCTCTGTTGGGGTTCTCAATCAGCCCCAGCATTTT
TRBV18	.	.	TRBJ1-1	CASSPPNTGSGGYTEAFF	TGTGCCAGCTCCCCCCCGAACACAGGGTCAGGAGGGTACACTGAAGCTTTCTTT
TRBV11-2	.	.	TRBJ1-2	CASSAGPSYHYGYTF	TGTGCCAGCAGCGCGGGACCGTCGTACCACTATGGCTACACCTTC
TRBV6-5	.	TRBD1	TRBJ2-7	CASSYSTGGYEQYF	TGTGCCAGCAGTTACTCGACAGGGGGTTACGAGCAGTACTTC
TRBV11-2	once	TRBD1	TRBJ1-2	CASSFLQGSAGYTF	TGTGCCAGCAGCTTCCTACAGGGGTCGGCTGGCTACACCTTC
TRBV27	.	.	TRBJ1-2	CASRQDTYYGYTF	TGTGCCAGCAGACAGGACACCTACTATGGCTACACCTTC
TRBV30	.	.	TRBJ2-1	CAWSGEAKAERQFF	TGTGCCTGGAGTGGGGAAGCTAAGGCCGAGCGGCAGTTCTTC
TRBV9	few	.	TRBJ2-3	CASSPLRGGRSTDTQYF	TGTGCCAGCAGCCCTCTGAGGGGGGGACGGAGCACAGATACGCAGTATTTT
TRBV18	.	.	TRBJ1-1	CASSPGTGSTEAFF	TGTGCCAGCTCACCAGGCACCGGGAGCACTGAAGCTTTCTTT
TRBV19	few	TRBD2	TRBJ2-2	CATPTGGSNTGELFF	TGTGCCACTCCGACGGGGGGATCAAACACCGGGGAGCTGTTTTTT
TRBV11-2	few	TRBD1	TRBJ1-5	CASSSGGRGQPQHF	TGTGCCAGCAGCTCAGGGGGCAGGGGTCAGCCCCAGCATTTT
TRBV25-1	once	TRBD1	TRBJ2-6	CASRSAGTANSGANVLTF	TGTGCCAGCAGGAGCGCCGGGACAGCGAACTCTGGGGCCAACGTCCTGACTTTC
TRBV29-1	few	.	TRBJ1-1	CSVAMVGTEAFF	TGCAGCGTTGCGATGGTAGGCACTGAAGCTTTCTTT
TRBV7-9	.	.	TRBJ2-4	CASSPQGAVKNIQYF	TGTGCCAGCAGCCCACAGGGTGCAGTCAAAAACATTCAGTACTTC
TRBV5-1	.	.	TRBJ1-1	CASSSPAGGNTEAFF	TGCGCCAGCAGCTCCCCGGCCGGGGGGAACACTGAAGCTTTCTTT
TRBV19	.	.	TRBJ2-7	CASSGGHYEQYF	TGTGCCAGTAGCGGGGGCCACTACGAGCAGTACTTC
TRBV19	.	.	TRBJ1-5	CASRPQGGREPQHF	TGTGCCAGTAGACCTCAGGGAGGTAGAGAGCCCCAGCATTTT
TRBV5-4	.	TRBD1	TRBJ2-4	CASSRQGLETKNIQYF	TGTGCCAGCAGCCGACAGGGGCTTGAAACCAAAAACATTCAGTACTTC
TRBV29-1	.	.	TRBJ2-7	CSVVTYSYEQYF	TGCAGCGTTGTCACATATTCCTACGAGCAGTACTTC
TRBV4-1	.	TRBD1	TRBJ1-4	CASSQVPTGDSRKLFF	TGCGCCAGCAGCCAAGTTCCTACCGGGGACAGTCGAAAACTGTTTTTT
TRBV5-6	.	TRBD2	TRBJ2-3	CASSVTSADTQYF	TGTGCCAGCAGCGTAACTAGCGCAGATACGCAGTATTTT
TRBV5-6	.	.	TRBJ2-6	CASSRGTGNVLTF	TGTGCCAGCAGCCGCGGGACGGGGAACGTCCTGACTTTC
TRBV5-1	.	.	TRBJ1-2	CASSLDPRTGYGYTF	TGCGCCAGCAGCTTGGACCCACGGACTGGCTATGGCTACACCTTC
TRBV29-1	.	.	TRBJ2-7	CSVGRSSYEQYF	TGCAGCGTTGGTCGGAGCTCCTACGAGCAGTACTTC
TRBV29-1	.	.	TRBJ1-2	CSVNRVDYTF	TGCAGCGTTAACAGGGTGGACTACACCTTC
TRBV7-9	.	.	TRBJ2-5	CASSRGEAKETQYF	TGTGCCAGCAGCCGTGGCGAGGCTAAAGAGACCCAGTACTTC
TRBV19	few	TRBD2	TRBJ2-1	CASSKGTSPINEQFF	TGTGCCAGTAGTAAAGGGACTAGTCCCATCAATGAGCAGTTCTTC
TRBV7-6	.	.	TRBJ2-5	CASSLDGGRETQYF	TGTGCCAGCAGCTTAGATGGGGGGCGAGAGACCCAGTACTTC
TRBV30	.	TRBD2	TRBJ2-3	CAWSSGGLTDTQYF	TGTGCCTGGAGTAGCGGGGGGCTCACAGATACGCAGTATTTT
TRBV30	.	TRBD2	TRBJ2-5	CAWSDGLAGGKPQVETQYF	TGTGCCTGGAGTGACGGACTAGCGGGGGGCAAACCCCAAGTGGAGACCCAGTACTTC
TRBV30	few	.	TRBJ2-7	CAWSQAYEQYF	TGTGCCTGGAGTCAGGCTTACGAGCAGTACTTC
TRBV4-1	.	.	TRBJ1-2	CASSNPLRENYGYTF	TGCGCCAGCAGCAACCCATTGCGGGAAAACTATGGCTACACCTTC
TRBV29-1	.	.	TRBJ1-2	CSVEGLHTGGSGYTF	TGCAGCGTTGAAGGGCTCCACACTGGAGGCTCTGGCTACACCTTC
TRBV28	few	.	TRBJ2-5	CASTVGVAQETQYF	TGTGCCAGCACCGTAGGGGTCGCCCAAGAGACCCAGTACTTC
TRBV5-1	.	.	TRBJ1-1	CASSLDQGTGRAFF	TGCGCCAGCAGCTTGGACCAGGGGACGGGGCGAGCTTTCTTT